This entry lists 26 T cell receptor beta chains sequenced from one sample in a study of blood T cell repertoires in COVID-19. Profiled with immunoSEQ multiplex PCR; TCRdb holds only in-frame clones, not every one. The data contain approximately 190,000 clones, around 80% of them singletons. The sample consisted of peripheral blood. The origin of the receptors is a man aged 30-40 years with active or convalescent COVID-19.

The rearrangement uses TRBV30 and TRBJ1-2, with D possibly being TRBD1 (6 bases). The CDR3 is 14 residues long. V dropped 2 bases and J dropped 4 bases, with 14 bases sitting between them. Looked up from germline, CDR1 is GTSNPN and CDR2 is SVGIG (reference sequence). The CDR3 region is CAWSTGQRLYGYTF. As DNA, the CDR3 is TGTGCCTGGAGTACGGGACAAAGACTCTATGGCTACACCTTC. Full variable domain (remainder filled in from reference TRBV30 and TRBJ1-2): SQTIHQWPATLVQPVGSPLSLECTVEGTSNPNLYWYRQAAGRGLQLLFYSVGIGQISSEVPQNLSASRPQDRQFILSSKKLLLSDSGFYLCAWSTGQRLYGYTFGSGTRLTVV.

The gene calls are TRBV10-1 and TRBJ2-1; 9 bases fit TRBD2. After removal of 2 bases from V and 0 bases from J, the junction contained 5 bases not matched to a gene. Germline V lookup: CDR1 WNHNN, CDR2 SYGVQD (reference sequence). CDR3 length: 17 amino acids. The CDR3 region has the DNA TGCGCCAGCAGTGAGGGGGGTAGCGGGAGCTCCTACAATGAGCAGTTCTTC. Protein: CASSEGGSGSSYNEQFF.

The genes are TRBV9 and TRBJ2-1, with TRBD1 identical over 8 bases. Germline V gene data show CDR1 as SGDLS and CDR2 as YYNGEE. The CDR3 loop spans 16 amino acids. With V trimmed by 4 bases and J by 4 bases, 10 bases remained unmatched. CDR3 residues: CASSPRPGQAYNEQFF. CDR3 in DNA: TGTGCCAGCAGCCCCCGGCCGGGACAGGCTTACAATGAGCAGTTCTTC.

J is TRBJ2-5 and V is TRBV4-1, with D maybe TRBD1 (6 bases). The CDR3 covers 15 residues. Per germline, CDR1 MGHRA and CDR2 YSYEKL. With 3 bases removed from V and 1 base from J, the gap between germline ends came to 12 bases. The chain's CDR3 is CASSQSRGSQETQYF. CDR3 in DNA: TGCGCCAGCAGCCAGTCGAGGGGGAGCCAAGAGACCCAGTACTTC.

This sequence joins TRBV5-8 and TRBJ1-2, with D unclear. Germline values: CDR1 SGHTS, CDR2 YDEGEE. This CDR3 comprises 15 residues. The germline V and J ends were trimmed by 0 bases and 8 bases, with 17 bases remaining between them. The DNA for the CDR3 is TGTGCCAGCAGCTTGGACGGCAGGTCCACTGGGGGCTACACCTTC. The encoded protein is CASSLDGRSTGGYTF.

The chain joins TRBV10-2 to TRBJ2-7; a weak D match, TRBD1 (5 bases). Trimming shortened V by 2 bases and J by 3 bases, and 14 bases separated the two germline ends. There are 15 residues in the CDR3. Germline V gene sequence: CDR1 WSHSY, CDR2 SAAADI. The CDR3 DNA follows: TGCGCCAGCAGTGAGCCTAGGAGTGGACACTACGAGCAGTACGTC. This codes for CASSEPRSGHYEQYV.

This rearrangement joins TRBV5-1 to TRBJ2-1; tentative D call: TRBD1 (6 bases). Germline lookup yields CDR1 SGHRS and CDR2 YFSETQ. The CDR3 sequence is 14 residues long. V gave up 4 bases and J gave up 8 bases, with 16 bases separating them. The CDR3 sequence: CASSPPTGGYEQFF. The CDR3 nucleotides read TGCGCCAGCAGCCCCCCGACAGGAGGCTATGAGCAGTTCTTC.

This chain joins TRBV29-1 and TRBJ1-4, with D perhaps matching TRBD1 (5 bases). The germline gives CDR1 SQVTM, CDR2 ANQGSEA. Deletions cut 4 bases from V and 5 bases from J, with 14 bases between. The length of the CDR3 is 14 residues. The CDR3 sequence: CSVGLDSRNEKLFF. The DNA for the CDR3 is TGCAGCGTTGGGTTAGACAGTAGGAATGAAAAACTGTTTTTT.

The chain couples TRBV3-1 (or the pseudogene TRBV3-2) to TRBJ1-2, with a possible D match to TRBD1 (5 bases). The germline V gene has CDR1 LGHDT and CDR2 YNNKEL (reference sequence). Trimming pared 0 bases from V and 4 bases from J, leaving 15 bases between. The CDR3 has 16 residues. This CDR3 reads CASSQDRLGHLYGYTF. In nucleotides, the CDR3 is TGTGCCAGCAGCCAAGATCGTCTCGGACACCTCTATGGCTACACCTTC.

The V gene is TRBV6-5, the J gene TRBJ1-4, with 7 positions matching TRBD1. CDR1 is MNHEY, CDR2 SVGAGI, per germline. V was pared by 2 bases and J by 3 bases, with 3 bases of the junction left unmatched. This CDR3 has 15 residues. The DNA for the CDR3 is TGTGCCAGCAGTTACCGTGGGACAGCTAATGAAAAACTGTTTTTT. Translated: CASSYRGTANEKLFF.

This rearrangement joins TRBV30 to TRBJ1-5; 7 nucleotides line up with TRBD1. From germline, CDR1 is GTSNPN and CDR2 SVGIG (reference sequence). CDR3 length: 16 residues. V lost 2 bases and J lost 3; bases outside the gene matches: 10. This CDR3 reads CAWSPKGQASNQPQHF. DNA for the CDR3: TGTGCCTGGAGTCCCAAAGGACAGGCTTCCAATCAGCCCCAGCATTTT. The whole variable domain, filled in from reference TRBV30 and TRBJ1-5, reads SQTIHQWPATLVQPVGSPLSLECTVEGTSNPNLYWYRQAAGRGLQLLFYSVGIGQISSEVPQNLSASRPQDRQFILSSKKLLLSDSGFYLCAWSPKGQASNQPQHFGDGTRLSIL.

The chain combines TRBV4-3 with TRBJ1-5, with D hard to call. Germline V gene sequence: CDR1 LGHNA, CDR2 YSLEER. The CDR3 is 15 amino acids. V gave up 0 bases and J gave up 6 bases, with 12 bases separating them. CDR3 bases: TGCGCCAGCAGCCAAGATAAGTCTTCCGGTCAGCCCCAGCATTTT. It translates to CASSQDKSSGQPQHF.

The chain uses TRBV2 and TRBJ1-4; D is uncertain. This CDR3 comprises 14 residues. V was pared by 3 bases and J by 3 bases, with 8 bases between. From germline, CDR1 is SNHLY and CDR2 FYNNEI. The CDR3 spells CASSEVRANEKLFF. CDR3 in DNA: TGTGCCAGCAGTGAGGTACGGGCTAATGAAAAACTGTTTTTT.

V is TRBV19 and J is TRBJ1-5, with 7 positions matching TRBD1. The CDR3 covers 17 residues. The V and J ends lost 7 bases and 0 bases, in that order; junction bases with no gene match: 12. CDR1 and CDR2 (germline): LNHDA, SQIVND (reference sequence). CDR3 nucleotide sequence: TGTGCCAGTAAGGGGACAGAGGAGGGGTATAGCAATCAGCCCCAGCATTTT. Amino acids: CASKGTEEGYSNQPQHF.

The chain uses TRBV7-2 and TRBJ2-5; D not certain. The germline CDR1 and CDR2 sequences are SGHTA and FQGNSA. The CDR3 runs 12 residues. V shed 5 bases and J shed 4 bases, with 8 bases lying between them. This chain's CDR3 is CASSPMRETQYF. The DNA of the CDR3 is TGTGCCAGCAGCCCCATGAGAGAGACCCAGTACTTC.

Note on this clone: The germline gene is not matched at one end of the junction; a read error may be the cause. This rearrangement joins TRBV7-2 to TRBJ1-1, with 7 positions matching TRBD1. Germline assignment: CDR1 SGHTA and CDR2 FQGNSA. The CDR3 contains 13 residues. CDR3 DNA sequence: TGTGCCAGCAGCCCCCCAGCAGGGGGGCGCCCAGGGTTT. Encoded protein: CASSPPAGGRPGF.

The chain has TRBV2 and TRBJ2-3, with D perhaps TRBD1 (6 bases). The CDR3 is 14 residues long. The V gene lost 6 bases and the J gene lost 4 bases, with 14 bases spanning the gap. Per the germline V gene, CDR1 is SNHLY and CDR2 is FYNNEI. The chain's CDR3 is CASRKTGLADTQYF. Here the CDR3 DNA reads TGTGCCAGCAGGAAAACAGGGTTGGCAGATACGCAGTATTTT.

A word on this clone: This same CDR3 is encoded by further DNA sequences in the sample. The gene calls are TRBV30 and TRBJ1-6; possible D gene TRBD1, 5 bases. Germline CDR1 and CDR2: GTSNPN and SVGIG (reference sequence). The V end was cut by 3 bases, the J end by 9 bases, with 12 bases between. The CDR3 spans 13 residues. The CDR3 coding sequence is TGTGCCTGGAGAGGGCAGGGCAGTTCACCCCTCCACTTT. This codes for CAWRGQGSSPLHF.

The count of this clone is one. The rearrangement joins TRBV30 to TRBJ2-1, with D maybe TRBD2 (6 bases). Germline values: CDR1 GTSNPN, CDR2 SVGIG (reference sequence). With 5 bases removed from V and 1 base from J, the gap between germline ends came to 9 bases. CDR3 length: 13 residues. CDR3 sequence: CAWAGTSYNEQFF. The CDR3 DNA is TGTGCCTGGGCCGGGACTTCCTACAATGAGCAGTTCTTC.

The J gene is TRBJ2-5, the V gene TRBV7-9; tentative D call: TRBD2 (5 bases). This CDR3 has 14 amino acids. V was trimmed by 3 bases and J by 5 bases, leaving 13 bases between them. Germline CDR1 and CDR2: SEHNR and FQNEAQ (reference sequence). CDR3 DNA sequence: TGTGCCAGCAGCTTCTCCCCGGGGTGGGAGACCCAGTACTTC. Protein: CASSFSPGWETQYF.

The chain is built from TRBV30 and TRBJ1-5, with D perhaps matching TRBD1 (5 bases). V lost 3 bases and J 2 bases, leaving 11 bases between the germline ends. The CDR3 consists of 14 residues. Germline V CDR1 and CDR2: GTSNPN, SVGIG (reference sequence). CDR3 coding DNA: TGTGCCTGGAGCTTCCCGACAGGCAATCAGCCCCAGCATTTT. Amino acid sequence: CAWSFPTGNQPQHF.

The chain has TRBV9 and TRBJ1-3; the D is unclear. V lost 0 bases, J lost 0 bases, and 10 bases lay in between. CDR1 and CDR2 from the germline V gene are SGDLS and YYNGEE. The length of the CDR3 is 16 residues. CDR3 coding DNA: TGTGCCAGCAGCGTAGAACCGGTCAACTCTGGAAACACCATATATTTT. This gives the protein CASSVEPVNSGNTIYF.

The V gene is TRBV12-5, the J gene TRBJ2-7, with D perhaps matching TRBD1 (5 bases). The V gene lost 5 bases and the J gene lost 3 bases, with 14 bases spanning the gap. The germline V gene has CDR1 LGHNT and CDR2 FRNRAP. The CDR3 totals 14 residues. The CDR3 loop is CASGPSRQIYEQYF. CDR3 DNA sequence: TGTGCTAGTGGTCCCTCCCGACAGATCTACGAGCAGTACTTC. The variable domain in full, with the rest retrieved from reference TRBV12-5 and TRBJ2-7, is DARVTQTPRHKVTEMGQEVTMRCQPILGHNTVFWYRQTMMQGLELLAYFRNRAPLDDSGMPKDRFSAEMPDATLATLKIQPSEPRDSAVYFCASGPSRQIYEQYFGPGTRLTVT.

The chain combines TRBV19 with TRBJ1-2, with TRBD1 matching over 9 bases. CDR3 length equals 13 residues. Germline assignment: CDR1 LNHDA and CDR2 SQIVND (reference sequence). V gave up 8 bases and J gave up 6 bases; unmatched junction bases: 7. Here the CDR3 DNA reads TGTGCCAGTCGTTACAGGGGGCTAGATGGCTACACCTTC. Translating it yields CASRYRGLDGYTF.

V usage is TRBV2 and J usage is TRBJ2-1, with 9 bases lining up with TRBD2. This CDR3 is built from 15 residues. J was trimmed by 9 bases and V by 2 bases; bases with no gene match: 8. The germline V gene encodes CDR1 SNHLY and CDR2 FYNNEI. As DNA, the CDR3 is TGTGCCAGCAGTGAAAGGGGGCTAGCGGGGATTGAGCAGTTCTTC. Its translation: CASSERGLAGIEQFF.

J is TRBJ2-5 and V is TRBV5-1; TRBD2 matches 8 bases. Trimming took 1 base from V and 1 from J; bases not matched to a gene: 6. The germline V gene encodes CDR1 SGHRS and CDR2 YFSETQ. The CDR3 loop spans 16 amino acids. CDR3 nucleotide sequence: TGCGCCAGCAGCTTGACTGGCGGGGGGATCCAAGAGACCCAGTACTTC. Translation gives CASSLTGGGIQETQYF.